The rows below give T cell receptor beta chains drawn from one sample of a study of T cells after yellow fever vaccination. TCRdb ran MiXCR on the 5' RACE reads and lists one entry per CDR3 protein. The table records some 500,000 distinct CDR3 sequences, about 13% of them present only once. The sequencing used PBMCs, collected on the day of the yellow fever booster vaccination. The origin of the receptors is a man aged 30 to 39 who received the YFV17D yellow fever vaccine. Both conserved end residues are part of each CDR3. A D gene is named only where the DNA matches it firmly. The size field is filled for only some rows; it gives once, few, many or a size class.

D gene	clone size	V gene	J gene	CDR3 DNA	CDR3 protein
.	few	TRBV4-3	TRBJ2-3	TGCGCCAGCAGCCAGACCGCCGGTACAGATACGCAGTATTTT	CASSQTAGTDTQYF
.	few	TRBV5-1	TRBJ2-2	TGCGCCAGCAGCTTTCAAACCGACGGGGAGCTGTTTTTT	CASSFQTDGELFF
.	few	TRBV11-2	TRBJ1-1	TGTGCCAGCAGCTTAGATCCGGGGGGCACTGAAGCTTTCTTT	CASSLDPGGTEAFF
TRBD1	.	TRBV12-3/TRBV12-4	TRBJ1-2	TGTGCCAGCAGTTTTGACAGGGTGAGCGGCTACACCTTC	CASSFDRVSGYTF
TRBD1	few	TRBV10-3	TRBJ2-7	TGTGCCATCAGTGATCCTACAGGGGCCTCCGTCAAGCAGTACTTC	CAISDPTGASVKQYF
.	few	TRBV27	TRBJ2-3	TGTGCCAGCAGTCCCCGAGGGGGAAATACGCAGTATTTT	CASSPRGGNTQYF
TRBD1	few	TRBV5-4	TRBJ2-3	TGTGCCAGCAGCTTGGGGACAGGGGCGGTAGATACGCAGTATTTT	CASSLGTGAVDTQYF
TRBD2	many	TRBV20-1	TRBJ2-5	TGCAGTGCTATTTCGTTTAGCGGGAGCAAACAAGAGACCCAGTACTTC	CSAISFSGSKQETQYF
.	many	TRBV10-2	TRBJ2-1	TGCGCCAGCAGTGAGAAGGAGACCTACAATGAGCAGTTCTTC	CASSEKETYNEQFF
TRBD2	once	TRBV12-3/TRBV12-4	TRBJ2-1	TGTGCCAGCAGCCCCTCGGGAGGCCATGAGCAGTTCTTC	CASSPSGGHEQFF
.	.	TRBV7-6	TRBJ2-7	TGTGCCAGCAGCTTAACGCCGCGGGGCGAGCAGTACTTC	CASSLTPRGEQYF
.	few	TRBV11-2	TRBJ2-3	TGTGCCAGCAGCTTCGGCTCCCCCTGGAGCAAAGCCACAGATACGCAGTATTTT	CASSFGSPWSKATDTQYF
.	.	TRBV20-1	TRBJ2-4	TGCAGTGCTTTAGGGGGGACCAAAAACATTCAGTACTTC	CSALGGTKNIQYF
TRBD2	many	TRBV6-5	TRBJ2-3	TGTGCCAGCAGTTCTACTAGCGGAGACACAGATACGCAGTATTTT	CASSSTSGDTDTQYF
TRBD1	few	TRBV11-2	TRBJ1-5	TGTGCCAGCAGCATCGGGGACAGGGGATTTCAGCCCCAGCATTTT	CASSIGDRGFQPQHF
.	.	TRBV5-6	TRBJ1-5	TGTGCCAGCAGCCGGTGGGCTCAGCCCCAGCATTTT	CASSRWAQPQHF
TRBD1	few	TRBV19	TRBJ2-5	TGTGCCAGTAGTATCTCGACAGGGGGCCAAGAGACCCAGTACTTC	CASSISTGGQETQYF
.	.	TRBV4-2	TRBJ2-7	TGTGCCAGCAGCCAAGATAGGATGCGATACGAGCAGTACTTC	CASSQDRMRYEQYF
.	.	TRBV4-3	TRBJ2-3	TGCGCCAGCAGCCAAGTGCCGGGACTCCGCACAGATACGCAGTATTTT	CASSQVPGLRTDTQYF
.	few	TRBV11-2	TRBJ2-5	TGTGCCAGCAGCTTACAGGGTTTCCAAGAGACCCAGTACTTC	CASSLQGFQETQYF
TRBD1	few	TRBV7-2	TRBJ1-5	TGTGCCAGCAGCACTCAGGGGGCGGGCAATCAGCCCCAGCATTTT	CASSTQGAGNQPQHF
TRBD1	few	TRBV7-9	TRBJ2-2	TGTGCCAGCAGCTCGACAGGGGTTGCCGGGGAGCTGTTTTTT	CASSSTGVAGELFF
.	.	TRBV29-1	TRBJ1-1	TGCGTAGCGTGGGTGGCTGAAGCTTTCTTT	CVAWVAEAFF
.	.	TRBV29-1	TRBJ2-2	TGCAGCGTGCAGGGAGTAGGCACCGGGGAGCTGTTTTTT	CSVQGVGTGELFF
.	few	TRBV18	TRBJ2-1	TGTGCCAGCTCCAGTCCACCCCACAATGAGCAGTTCTTC	CASSSPPHNEQFF
TRBD2	.	TRBV20-1	TRBJ2-7	TGCATTGCTAGACCCCCTAGCGGGAGTGGGGTCGAGCAGTACTTC	CIARPPSGSGVEQYF
.	many	TRBV7-2	TRBJ2-1	TGTGCCAGCAGCTCAAGGACGGGATCCTACAATGAGCAGTTCTTC	CASSSRTGSYNEQFF
.	.	TRBV7-6	TRBJ2-1	TGTGCCAGCAGCTTAGCGGCACTAGCTCCTGAGCAGTTCTTC	CASSLAALAPEQFF
.	few	TRBV9	TRBJ2-1	TGTGCCAGCAGCGGGGGCATTAACAATGAGCAGTTCTTC	CASSGGINNEQFF
TRBD2	few	TRBV29-1	TRBJ2-3	TGCAGCGTTGAGGGGACTACGAAGGGTCCAGATACGCAGTATTTT	CSVEGTTKGPDTQYF
TRBD2	few	TRBV20-1	TRBJ2-5	TGCAGTGGACGCTGGCAGCGGGGCCGGGGAGAGACCCAGTACTTC	CSGRWQRGRGETQYF
TRBD2	.	TRBV14	TRBJ2-1	TGTGCCAGCAGCCTGGGACTAGCGGGACGAAACCACAATGAGCAGTTCTTC	CASSLGLAGRNHNEQFF
TRBD1	.	TRBV30	TRBJ1-3	TGTGCCTGGGGGACAGTCTCTGGAAACACCATATATTTT	CAWGTVSGNTIYF
.	many	TRBV5-5	TRBJ1-6	TGTGCCAGCAGCTTGGCCTTTGGGCAAGGTTATAATTCACCCCTCCACTTT	CASSLAFGQGYNSPLHF
.	.	TRBV20-1	TRBJ2-1	TGCAGTGTTAATAGTCCAGGTGGCTACTACAATGAGCAGTTCTTC	CSVNSPGGYYNEQFF
.	few	TRBV28	TRBJ1-5	TGTGCCAGCAGTTTGTCTTTGGGGGCAAGTGGAGATCAGCCCCAGCATTTT	CASSLSLGASGDQPQHF
.	few	TRBV24-1	TRBJ1-2	TGTGCCACGGAGGGACCTGGTAGCTATGGCTACACCTTC	CATEGPGSYGYTF
TRBD2	few	TRBV20-1	TRBJ2-5	TGCAGTGCCGCCCCTGGAGCGGGAGGGGAGACCCAGTACTTC	CSAAPGAGGETQYF
TRBD1	many	TRBV6-5	TRBJ2-7	TGTGCCAGCAGTTACTCAAGGGGGCCCTACGAGCAGTACTTC	CASSYSRGPYEQYF
.	few	TRBV9	TRBJ2-5	TGTGCCAGCAGCGGAGGGCGCATCGGGGCTGAGGAGACCCAGTACTTC	CASSGGRIGAEETQYF
TRBD1	.	TRBV12-3/TRBV12-4	TRBJ2-1	TGTGCCAGCAGTTTATTGGACAGGGTCTACAATGAGCAGTTCTTC	CASSLLDRVYNEQFF
.	.	TRBV5-5	TRBJ2-7	TGTGCCAGCAGCTCGACTAGTGGCGGGTCACCCTACGAGCAGTACTTC	CASSSTSGGSPYEQYF
.	.	TRBV7-8	TRBJ2-2	TGTGCCAGCAGCTTAGAGGGGGGGGTGGCCGGGGAGCTGTTTTTT	CASSLEGGVAGELFF
TRBD1	.	TRBV7-9	TRBJ1-1	TGTGCCAGCAGTCCCCCTAAATCGGACAGGCTAAACACTGAAGCTTTCTTT	CASSPPKSDRLNTEAFF
.	.	TRBV21-1	TRBJ2-2	TGTGCCAGCAAGGGGCCAGGAAGCGGGGAGCTGTTTTTT	CASKGPGSGELFF
.	.	TRBV5-1	TRBJ2-7	TGCGCCAGCAGCGCCAACGAATACGAGCAGTACTTC	CASSANEYEQYF
.	few	TRBV20-1	TRBJ2-3	TGCAGTGCTAGAGAAGGCCCCACAGATACGCAGTATTTT	CSAREGPTDTQYF
TRBD1	few	TRBV18	TRBJ2-3	TGTGCCAGCTCAAGGAACCCGGGACAGAGCACAGATACGCAGTATTTT	CASSRNPGQSTDTQYF